This paragraph reports one TCR beta chain. The antigen is unknown. The sample comes from a study of CXCR3-negative and CXCR3-positive naive CD8 T cells. The authors made the TRB cDNA libraries by 5' RACE using UMI labels. For each CDR3 protein, TCRdb gives one entry from its re-call of the 5' RACE reads, without DNA. Its clone listing holds approximately 100,000 distinct CDR3 sequences. The CDR3 consists of 16 residues. Germline lookup yields CDR1 SEHNR and CDR2 FQNEAQ (reference sequence). Study results and limitations: Similar TRBV-TRBJ usage characterized naive CXCR3-negative and CXCR3-positive cells; memory cells differed. TRB CDR3s of CXCR3-positive naive cells were more hydrophobic than those of CXCR3-negative naive cells. Naive subsets had comparable surface CD5, so TRB CDR3 properties gauged TCR strength. Comparably high diversity marked both naive subsets, whereas memory CD8+ cells had much lower diversity.

The TCR was taken from a human donor in good health. Some clones in this sample may be carry-over from other donors' samples. Sequenced input: naive CXCR3+ CD8+ T cells from blood. Subset in this sample: CD45RO-CCR7+CD27+CD95- naive CD8+ T cells expressing CXCR3 (TNR3+). The chain joins TRBV7-9 to TRBJ2-7; the D gene TCRdb calls, TRBD2, cannot be checked with no DNA. The CDR3: CASSSTTGTSGYEQYF.